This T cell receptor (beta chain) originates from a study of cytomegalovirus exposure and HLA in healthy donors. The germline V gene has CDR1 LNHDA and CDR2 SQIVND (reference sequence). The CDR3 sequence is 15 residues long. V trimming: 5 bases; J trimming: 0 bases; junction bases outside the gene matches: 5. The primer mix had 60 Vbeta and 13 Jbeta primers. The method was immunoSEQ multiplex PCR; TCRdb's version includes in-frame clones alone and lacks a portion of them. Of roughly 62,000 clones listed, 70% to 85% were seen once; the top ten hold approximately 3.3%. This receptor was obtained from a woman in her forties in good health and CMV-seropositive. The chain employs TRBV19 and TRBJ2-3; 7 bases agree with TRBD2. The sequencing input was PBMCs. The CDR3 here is CASSLASGSTDTQYF. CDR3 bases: TGTGCCAGTAGTCTGGCTAGCGGAAGCACAGATACGCAGTATTTT.